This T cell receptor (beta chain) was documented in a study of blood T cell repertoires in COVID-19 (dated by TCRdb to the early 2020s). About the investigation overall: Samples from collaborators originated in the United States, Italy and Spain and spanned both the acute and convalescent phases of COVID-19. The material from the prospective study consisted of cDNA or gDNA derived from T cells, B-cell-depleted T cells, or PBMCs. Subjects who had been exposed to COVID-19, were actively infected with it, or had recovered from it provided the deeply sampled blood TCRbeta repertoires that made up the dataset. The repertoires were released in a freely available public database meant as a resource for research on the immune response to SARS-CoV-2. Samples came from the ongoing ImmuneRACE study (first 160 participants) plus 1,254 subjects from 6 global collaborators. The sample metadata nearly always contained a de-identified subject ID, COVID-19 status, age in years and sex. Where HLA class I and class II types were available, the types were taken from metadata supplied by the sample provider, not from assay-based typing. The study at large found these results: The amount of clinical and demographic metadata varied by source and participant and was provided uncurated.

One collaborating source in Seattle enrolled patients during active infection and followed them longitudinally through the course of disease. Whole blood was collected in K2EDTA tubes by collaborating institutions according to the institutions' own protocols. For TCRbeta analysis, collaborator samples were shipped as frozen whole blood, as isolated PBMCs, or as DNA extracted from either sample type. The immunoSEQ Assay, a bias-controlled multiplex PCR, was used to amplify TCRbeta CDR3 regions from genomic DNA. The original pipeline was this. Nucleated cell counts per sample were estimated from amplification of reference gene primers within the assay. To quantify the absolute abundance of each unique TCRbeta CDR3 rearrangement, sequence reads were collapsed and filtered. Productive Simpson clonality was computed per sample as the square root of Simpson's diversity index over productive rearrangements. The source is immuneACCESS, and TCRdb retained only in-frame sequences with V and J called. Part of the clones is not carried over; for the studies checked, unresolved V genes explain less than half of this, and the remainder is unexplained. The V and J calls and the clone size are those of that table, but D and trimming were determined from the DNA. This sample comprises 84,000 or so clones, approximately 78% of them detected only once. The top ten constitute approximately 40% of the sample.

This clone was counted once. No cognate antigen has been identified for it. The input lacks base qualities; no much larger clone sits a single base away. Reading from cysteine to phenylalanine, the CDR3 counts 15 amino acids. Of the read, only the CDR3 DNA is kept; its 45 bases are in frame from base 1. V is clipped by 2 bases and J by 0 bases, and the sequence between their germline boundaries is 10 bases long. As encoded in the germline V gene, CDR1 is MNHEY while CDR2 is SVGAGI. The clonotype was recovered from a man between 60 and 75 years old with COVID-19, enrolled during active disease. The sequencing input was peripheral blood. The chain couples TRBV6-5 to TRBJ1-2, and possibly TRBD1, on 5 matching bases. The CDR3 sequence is CASSYAGRANYGYTF. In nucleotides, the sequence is TGTGCCAGCAGTTACGCAGGGCGAGCTAACTATGGCTACACCTTC.